This paragraph reports one TCR beta chain. Its antigen remains unidentified. The data are from a study of cytomegalovirus exposure and HLA in healthy donors. PCR primers comprised 60 Vbeta and 13 Jbeta primers. The repertoire was sequenced with immunoSEQ multiplex PCR; TCRdb's copy has only in-frame clones and lacks some. The table lists some 170,000 clones, about 81% of them singletons. Study-wide results and limits: In a later analysis, HLA-associated beta chains showed higher expansion and lower generation probabilities than comparable chains.

The TCR was taken from a girl aged 2 to 10 in good health and CMV-seropositive. The sequenced sample consisted of PBMCs.

CDR3 DNA: TGTGCCAGCAGACCTACCGGGGACAGGGGGCTGAACACTGAAGCTTTCTTT. The encoded protein is CASRPTGDRGLNTEAFF. The chain employs TRBV28 and TRBJ1-1; 12 bases align to TRBD1. Germline assignment: CDR1 MDHEN and CDR2 SYDVKM. Trimming at V came to 6 bases and at J to 0 bases, leaving 8 bases not matched to a gene. This CDR3 spans 17 amino acids.